This T cell receptor (beta chain) comes out of a study of Tregs in tolerant kidney transplant recipients. Whole-study findings and limits: Some patients' samples used different primers over time, so nucleotide sequences weren't comparable. Expanding Tregs on activated donor B cells appeared to best identify donor-specific TCRbeta clones. Biological reproducibility was not directly addressed in this study.

Germline assignment: CDR1 SGHNT and CDR2 YENEEA. The CDR3 totals 12 residues. The V end lost 2 bases, the J end lost 8 bases, and 7 bases lay between the germline ends. Remarks on this clone: Its antigen is unidentified.

Related graft donors supplied nonmyeloablative bone marrow transplants, and mixed chimerism was transient. Measured with immunoSEQ multiplex PCR; TCRdb has only the in-frame clones, and not every one. The repertoire consists of 100,000 or so clones, with under 95% occurring once and the leading ten covering more than 1.5%. This chain uses TRBV11-3 with TRBJ2-1; D may be TRBD2 (6 bases). This sequence was found in a human patient who received a combined kidney and bone marrow transplant. Some of the T cells may derive from the graft donor. This material consisted of CD4+ T cells from blood (PBMCs), taken 12 months after the transplant. CDR3 amino acids: CASSLSGDEQFF. For the CDR3, the DNA is TGTGCCAGCAGCTTATCGGGGGATGAGCAGTTCTTC. Drawing the rest from reference TRBV11-3 and TRBJ2-1, the complete variable domain is EAGVVQSPRYKIIEKKQPVAFWCNPISGHNTLYWYLQNLGQGPELLIRYENEEAVDDSQLPKDRFSAERLKGVDSTLKIQPAELGDSAVYLCASSLSGDEQFFGPGTRLTVL.